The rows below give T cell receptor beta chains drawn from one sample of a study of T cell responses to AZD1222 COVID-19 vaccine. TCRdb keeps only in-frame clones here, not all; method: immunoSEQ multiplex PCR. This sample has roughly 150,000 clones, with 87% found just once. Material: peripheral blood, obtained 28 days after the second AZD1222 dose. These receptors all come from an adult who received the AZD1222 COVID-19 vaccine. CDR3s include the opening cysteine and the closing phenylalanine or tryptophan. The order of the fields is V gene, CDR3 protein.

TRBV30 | CAWSGDSPLHF
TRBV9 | CASGQTGSPLHF
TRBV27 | CASSFFWREIIRGQYF
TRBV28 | CASSLIKGGSNSPLHF
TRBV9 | CASSGDRGRYTEAFF
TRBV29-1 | CSVRRGPHEQYF
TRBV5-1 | CASSLQLASSYEQYF
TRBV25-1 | CASSEWRANTGELFF
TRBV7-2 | CASSLSQARGLSEAFF
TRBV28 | CASSLPTPSRYEQYF
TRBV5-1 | CASRVEASGLEQFF
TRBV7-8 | CASSDQLTSGNTIYF
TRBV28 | CASSFPSDSGYTF
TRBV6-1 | CASSEGYQPQHF
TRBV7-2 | CASSLAGGTQYF
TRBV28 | CASSALGGGYEQYF
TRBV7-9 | CASSSPSGTTGYHGYTF
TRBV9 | CASSPGQNNNSPLHF
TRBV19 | CASSPGARGRVYNEQFF
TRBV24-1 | CATFFSAGNNQPQHF
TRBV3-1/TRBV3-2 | CASSQGSGTGELFF
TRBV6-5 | CASSYGTGGLNSPLHF
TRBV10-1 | CASKVGGTGIFDTEAFF
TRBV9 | CASNPDREQETQYF
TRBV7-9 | CASSHGLVLNEQYF
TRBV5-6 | CASSLVGGNRETQYF
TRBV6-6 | CASGLSPLHF
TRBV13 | CASSPRDDWETQYF
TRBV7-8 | CASSLGAGMDTQYF
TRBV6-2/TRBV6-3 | CASSYSRPQETQYF
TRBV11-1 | CASSFNSSYGYTF
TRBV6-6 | CASSYSQGVQAFF
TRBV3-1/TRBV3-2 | CASSRDQYQETQYF
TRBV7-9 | CASDTQYF
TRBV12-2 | CASRLVKDSLNEKLFF
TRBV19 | CASSITGTRVNEQFF
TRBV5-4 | CASAGQGVDTGELFF
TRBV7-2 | CASSLKAGWGSYNEQFF
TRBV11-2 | CASSLGQGIYGYTF
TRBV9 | CASSVAPTNEKLFF
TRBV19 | CASKELAGENEQYF